This T cell receptor (beta chain) emerged from a study of blood T cell repertoires in COVID-19. Study at large: Samples taken during acute and convalescent COVID-19 were collected in the United States, Italy and Spain. From T cells, B-cell-depleted T cells, or PBMCs came the material, which was cDNA or gDNA.

CDR1 is SGHTA and CDR2 is FQGNSA in the germline V gene. The CDR3 loop spans 15 amino acids. V gave up 1 base and J gave up 8 bases, with 17 bases separating them. Produced via immunoSEQ multiplex PCR; TCRdb's table is partial and in-frame only. The sample includes about 150,000 clones, 70% to 85% of them seen just once. V usage is TRBV7-2 and J usage is TRBJ1-2; maybe TRBD1 (6 bases). Sequencing input: peripheral blood. This clonotype was obtained from a man between 60 and 75 years old with COVID-19, enrolled during active disease. The CDR3, as DNA: TGTGCCAGCAGCTTAGATGGGGTGGGGGCGCGGGGCTACACCTTC. It codes for CASSLDGVGARGYTF. The full variable domain, completed using reference TRBV7-2 and TRBJ1-2, is GAGVSQSPSNKVTEKGKDVELRCDPISGHTALYWYRQSLGQGLEFLIYFQGNSAPDKSGLPSDRFSAERTGGSVSTLTIQRTQQEDSAVYLCASSLDGVGARGYTFGSGTRLTVV.